The clone carrying this T cell receptor (beta chain) has ten or more counts. The CDR3 is made up of 17 amino acids. The V gene lost 1 base and the J gene lost 7 bases, with 17 bases spanning the gap. Per germline, CDR1 MGHRA and CDR2 YSYEKL. The source of the sample is a study of T-cell memory formation after mild COVID-19. TCRdb redid the calling of the 5' RACE reads with MiXCR, one entry per CDR3 protein. The sample contains tens of thousands of distinct CDR3 sequences, about an eighth of which appear only once. The clonotype originates from a man aged 18 to 35 who had mild COVID-19 (a few samples of this study predate the infection). Cell type and time point are not known. Sequencing used PBMCs or a T cell subset sorted from them (not recorded which). The chain couples TRBV4-1 to TRBJ1-6; D possibly corresponds to TRBD1 (5 bases). CDR3 bases: TGCGCCAGCAGCCAAGCTAGATTAGGGGCGGGAAATTCACCCCTCCACTTT. Amino acid sequence: CASSQARLGAGNSPLHF.